This note documents a single T cell receptor beta chain sequence. Produced via immunoSEQ multiplex PCR; TCRdb's table is partial and in-frame only. The sample has around 80,000 clones; around 92% are singletons. These data are taken from a study of T cell changes during pregnancy in multiple sclerosis. The receptor was isolated from a female donor with multiple sclerosis, enrolled in a pregnancy study. The sample here was peripheral blood, taken before pregnancy.

In DNA form, the CDR3 reads TGTGCCAGCAGTCCTCCTAGACTAGCGGGAGTCGGGGAGCTGTTTTTT. Protein sequence: CASSPPRLAGVGELFF. The V and J genes are TRBV28 and TRBJ2-2, with 12 bases matching TRBD2. This CDR3 has 16 residues. After removal of 5 bases from V and 7 bases from J, the junction contained 8 bases not matched to a gene. From germline, CDR1 is MDHEN and CDR2 SYDVKM. The whole variable domain, filled in from reference TRBV28 and TRBJ2-2, reads DVKVTQSSRYLVKRTGEKVFLECVQDMDHENMFWYRQDPGLGLRLIYFSYDVKMKEKGDIPEGYSVSREKKERFSLILESASTNQTSMYLCASSPPRLAGVGELFFGEGSRLTVL.